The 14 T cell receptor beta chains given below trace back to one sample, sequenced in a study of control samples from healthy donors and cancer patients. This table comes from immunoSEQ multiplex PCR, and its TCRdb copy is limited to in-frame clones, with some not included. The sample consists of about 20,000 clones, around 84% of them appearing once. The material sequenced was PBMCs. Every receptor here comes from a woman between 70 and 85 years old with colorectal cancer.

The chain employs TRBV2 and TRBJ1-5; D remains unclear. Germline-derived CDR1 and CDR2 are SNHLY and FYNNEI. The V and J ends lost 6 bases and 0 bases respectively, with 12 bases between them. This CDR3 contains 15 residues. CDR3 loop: CASRSTFYSNQPQHF. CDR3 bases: TGTGCCAGCAGATCCACTTTTTATAGCAATCAGCCCCAGCATTTT.

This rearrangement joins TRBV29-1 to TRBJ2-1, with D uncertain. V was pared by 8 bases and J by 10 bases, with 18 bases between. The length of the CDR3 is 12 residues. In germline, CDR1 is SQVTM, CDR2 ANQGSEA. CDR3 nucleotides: TGCAGCCCGGGCTTTTCTAAGAGGGAGCAGTTCTTC. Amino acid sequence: CSPGFSKREQFF.

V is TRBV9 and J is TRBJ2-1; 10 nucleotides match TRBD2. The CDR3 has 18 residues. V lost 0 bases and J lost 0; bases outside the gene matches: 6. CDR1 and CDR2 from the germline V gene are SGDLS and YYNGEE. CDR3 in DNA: TGTGCCAGCAGCGTAGAGTCTAGCGGGGGCCTCTCCTACAATGAGCAGTTCTTC. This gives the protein CASSVESSGGLSYNEQFF.

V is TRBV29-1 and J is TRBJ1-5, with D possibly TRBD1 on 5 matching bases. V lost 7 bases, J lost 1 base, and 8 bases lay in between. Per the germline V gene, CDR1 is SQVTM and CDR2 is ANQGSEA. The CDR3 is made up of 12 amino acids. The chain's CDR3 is CSAGLSNQPQHF. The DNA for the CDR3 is TGCAGCGCGGGACTGAGCAATCAGCCCCAGCATTTT.

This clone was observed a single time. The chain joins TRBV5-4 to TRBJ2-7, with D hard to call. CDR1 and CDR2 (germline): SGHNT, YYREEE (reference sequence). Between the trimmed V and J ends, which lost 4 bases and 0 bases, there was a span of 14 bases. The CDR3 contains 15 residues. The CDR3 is CASSGGKGHSYEQYF. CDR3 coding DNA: TGTGCCAGCAGCGGTGGGAAGGGCCACTCCTACGAGCAGTACTTC.

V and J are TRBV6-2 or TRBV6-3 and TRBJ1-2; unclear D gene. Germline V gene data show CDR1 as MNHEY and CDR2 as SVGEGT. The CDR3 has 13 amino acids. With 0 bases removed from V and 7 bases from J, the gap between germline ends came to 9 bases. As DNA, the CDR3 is TGTGCCAGCAGTTACTCTCGGGTTGGTGGCTACACCTTC. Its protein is CASSYSRVGGYTF.

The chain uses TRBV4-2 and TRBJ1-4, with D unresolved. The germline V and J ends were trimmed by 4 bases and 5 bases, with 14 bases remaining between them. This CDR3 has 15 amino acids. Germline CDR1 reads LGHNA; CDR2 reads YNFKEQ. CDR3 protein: CASSPLGLDNEKLFF. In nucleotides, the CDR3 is TGTGCCAGCAGCCCTCTTGGCCTAGACAATGAAAAACTGTTTTTT.

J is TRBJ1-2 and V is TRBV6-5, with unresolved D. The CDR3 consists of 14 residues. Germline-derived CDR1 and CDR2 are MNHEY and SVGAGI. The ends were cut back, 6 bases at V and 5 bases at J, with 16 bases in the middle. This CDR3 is CASRPSDEGYGYTF. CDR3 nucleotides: TGTGCCAGCAGACCCAGCGATGAGGGTTATGGCTACACCTTC.

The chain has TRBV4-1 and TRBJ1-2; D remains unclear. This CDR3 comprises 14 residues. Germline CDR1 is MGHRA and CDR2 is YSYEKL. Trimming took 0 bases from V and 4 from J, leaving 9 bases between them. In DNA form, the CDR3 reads TGCGCCAGCAGCCAAGATCCCGGATTCTATGGCTACACCTTC. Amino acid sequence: CASSQDPGFYGYTF.

The chain's CDR3 is CASTQGVRHEQFF. CDR3 DNA: TGTGCCAGCACCCAAGGGGTGAGGCATGAGCAGTTCTTC. This rearrangement joins TRBV6-5 to TRBJ2-1, with a possible D match to TRBD1 (5 bases). Trimming took 7 bases from V and 8 from J, leaving 15 bases between them. The CDR3 is made up of 13 amino acids. Germline CDR1 MNHEY, CDR2 SVGAGI.

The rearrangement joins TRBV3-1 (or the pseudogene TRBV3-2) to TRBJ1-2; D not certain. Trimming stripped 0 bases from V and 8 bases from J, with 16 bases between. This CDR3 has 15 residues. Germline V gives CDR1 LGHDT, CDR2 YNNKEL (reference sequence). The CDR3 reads CASSQDVVRHGGYTF. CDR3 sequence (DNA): TGTGCCAGCAGCCAAGATGTGGTGAGGCATGGGGGCTACACCTTC.

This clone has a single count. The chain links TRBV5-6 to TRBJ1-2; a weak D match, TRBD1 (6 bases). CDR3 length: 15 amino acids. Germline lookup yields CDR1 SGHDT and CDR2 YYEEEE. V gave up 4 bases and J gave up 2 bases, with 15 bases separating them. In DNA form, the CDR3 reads TGTGCCAGCAGCGTCGACAGGCGGCGAAACTATGGCTACACCTTC. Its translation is CASSVDRRRNYGYTF.

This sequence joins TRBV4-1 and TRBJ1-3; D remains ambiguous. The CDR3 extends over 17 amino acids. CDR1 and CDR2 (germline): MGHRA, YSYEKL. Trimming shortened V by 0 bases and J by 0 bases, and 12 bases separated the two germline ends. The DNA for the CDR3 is TGCGCCAGCAGCCAAGAAGGGCATACTCTCTCTGGAAACACCATATATTTT. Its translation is CASSQEGHTLSGNTIYF.

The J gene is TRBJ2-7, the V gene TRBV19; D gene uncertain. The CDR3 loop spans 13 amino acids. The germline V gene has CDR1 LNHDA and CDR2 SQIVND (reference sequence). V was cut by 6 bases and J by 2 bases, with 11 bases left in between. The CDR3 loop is CASSLTPAYEQYF. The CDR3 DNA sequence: TGTGCCAGTAGCCTGACACCTGCCTACGAGCAGTACTTC. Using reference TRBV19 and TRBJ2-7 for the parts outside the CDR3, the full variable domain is DGGITQSPKYLFRKEGQNVTLSCEQNLNHDAMYWYRQDPGQGLRLIYYSQIVNDFQKGDIAEGYSVSREKKESFPLTVTSAQKNPTAFYLCASSLTPAYEQYFGPGTRLTVT.